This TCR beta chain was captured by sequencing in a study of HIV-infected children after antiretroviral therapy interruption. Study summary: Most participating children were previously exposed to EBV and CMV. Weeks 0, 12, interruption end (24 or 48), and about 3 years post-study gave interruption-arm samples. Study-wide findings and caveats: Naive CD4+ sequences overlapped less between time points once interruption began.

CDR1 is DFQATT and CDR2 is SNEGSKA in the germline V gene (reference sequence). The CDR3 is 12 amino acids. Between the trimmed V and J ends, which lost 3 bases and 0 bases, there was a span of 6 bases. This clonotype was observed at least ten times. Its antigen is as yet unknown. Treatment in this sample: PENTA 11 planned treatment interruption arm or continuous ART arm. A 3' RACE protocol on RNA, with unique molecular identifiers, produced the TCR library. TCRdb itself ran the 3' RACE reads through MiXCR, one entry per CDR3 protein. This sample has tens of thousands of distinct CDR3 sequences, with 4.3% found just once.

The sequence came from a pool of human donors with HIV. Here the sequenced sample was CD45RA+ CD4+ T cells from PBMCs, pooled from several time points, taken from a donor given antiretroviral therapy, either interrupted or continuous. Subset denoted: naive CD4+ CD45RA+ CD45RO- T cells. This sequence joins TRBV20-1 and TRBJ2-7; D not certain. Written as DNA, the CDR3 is TGCAGTGCTAGGACGACCTCCTACGAGCAGTACTTC. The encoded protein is CSARTTSYEQYF.